The next 10 T cell receptor beta chains were all read from a single sample in a study of T-cell memory formation after mild COVID-19. TCRdb recomputed calls from the 5' RACE reads with MiXCR, one row per CDR3 protein. This table holds just over 200,000 distinct CDR3 sequences, just over 9.5% found once. The sequenced material came from PBMCs or a T cell subset sorted from them (not recorded which). The receptor source for this set is a young man who had mild COVID-19 (a few samples of this study predate the infection). Cell type and time point are not known.

This clonotype was observed a few times. The gene calls are TRBV7-2 and TRBJ1-2; possibly TRBD1 for D (5 bases). There are 14 residues in the CDR3. V lost 1 base and J 8 bases, leaving 14 bases between the germline ends. Germline lookup yields CDR1 SGHTA and CDR2 FQGNSA. CDR3 residues: CASSLEPQGYGYTF. The CDR3 DNA reads TGTGCCAGCAGCTTAGAGCCCCAGGGTTACGGCTACACCTTC.

This clonotype was counted only a few times. The chain combines TRBV9 with TRBJ2-7, with 11 bases matching TRBD2. The trim removed 2 bases at V and 2 bases at J, leaving 3 bases unmatched. The CDR3 is 15 amino acids. Germline V CDR1 and CDR2: SGDLS, YYNGEE. As DNA, the CDR3 is TGTGCCAGCAGCGTTACTAGCGGGGGAACCTACGAGCAGTACTTC. Protein sequence: CASSVTSGGTYEQYF.

This clonotype was picked up a small number of times. In DNA, the CDR3 is TGCAGTGCTATCCGCGCCGATAGCAATCAGCCCCAGCATTTT. It yields the protein CSAIRADSNQPQHF. The chain uses TRBV20-1 and TRBJ1-5; D call uncertain. V gave up 4 bases and J gave up 0 bases, with 10 bases separating them. Germline V gives CDR1 DFQATT, CDR2 SNEGSKA (reference sequence). CDR3 length: 14 amino acids.

This clonotype has only a few counts. The chain carries TRBV25-1 and TRBJ2-7; TRBD1 or TRBD2 may be the D gene (5 bases each). Germline lookup yields CDR1 MGHDK and CDR2 SYGVNS. The CDR3 covers 15 residues. V was clipped by 5 bases and J by 6 bases, with 20 bases between them. CDR3: CASSTTGTPGREQYF. The CDR3, as DNA: TGTGCCAGCAGTACAACCGGGACCCCTGGACGCGAGCAGTACTTC.

This clonotype was seen more than once but under ten times. The rearrangement uses TRBV28 and TRBJ2-3, with D possibly being TRBD2 (6 bases). The V end was cut by 7 bases, the J end by 0 bases, with 14 bases between. The CDR3 has 15 residues. Looked up from germline, CDR1 is MDHEN and CDR2 is SYDVKM. In nucleotides, the CDR3 is TGTGCCAGCACCCTACCGGGACTTAGCACAGATACGCAGTATTTT. Its protein is CASTLPGLSTDTQYF. The entire variable domain, with the rest obtained from reference TRBV28 and TRBJ2-3, is as follows: DVKVTQSSRYLVKRTGEKVFLECVQDMDHENMFWYRQDPGLGLRLIYFSYDVKMKEKGDIPEGYSVSREKKERFSLILESASTNQTSMYLCASTLPGLSTDTQYFGPGTRLTVL.

V is TRBV7-9 and J is TRBJ1-6; D ambiguous. Germline V gene data show CDR1 as SEHNR and CDR2 as FQNEAQ (reference sequence). The V end was cut by 7 bases, the J end by 9 bases, with 10 bases between. CDR3 length equals 12 residues. CDR3 residues: CASTDSGSPLHF. CDR3 nucleotide sequence: TGTGCCAGCACGGATTCAGGTTCACCCCTCCACTTT.

The chain carries TRBV4-3 and TRBJ2-7; D gene unclear. Looked up from germline, CDR1 is LGHNA and CDR2 is YSLEER. V was trimmed by 0 bases and J by 7 bases, leaving 10 bases between them. The CDR3 consists of 13 residues. The CDR3 protein is CASSQDRGSEQYF. CDR3 nucleotides: TGCGCCAGCAGCCAAGATAGAGGTTCGGAGCAGTACTTC.

This clonotype was detected a few times. This chain connects TRBV7-2 to TRBJ1-2, with 9 bases fitting TRBD1. CDR1 is SGHTA and CDR2 is FQGNSA in the germline V gene. Trimming at V came to 1 base and at J to 6 bases, leaving 9 bases not matched to a gene. CDR3 size: 16 residues. This CDR3 reads CASSLGSGTGSHGYTF. In nucleotides, the CDR3 is TGTGCCAGCAGCTTAGGGTCCGGGACAGGGAGCCATGGCTACACCTTC.

The V and J genes are TRBV12-3 or TRBV12-4 and TRBJ1-2, with D possibly being TRBD1 (5 bases). This CDR3 has 15 amino acids. Trimming took 6 bases from V and 0 from J, leaving 14 bases between them. The CDR3 sequence is CASSLWGRANYGYTF. The CDR3 region has the DNA TGTGCCAGCAGCTTATGGGGGAGAGCTAACTATGGCTACACCTTC.

This clonotype turned up a few times. The V call is TRBV6-2 or TRBV6-3, the J call TRBJ2-1, with 11 bases aligning to TRBD2. Germline values: CDR1 MNHEY, CDR2 SVGEGT. V was pared by 6 bases and J by 5 bases, with 9 bases of the junction left unmatched. This CDR3 is built from 16 residues. Written as DNA, the CDR3 is TGTGCCAGCAGCCGTCCGCTAGCGGGGGGAGACAATGAGCAGTTCTTC. Translating it yields CASSRPLAGGDNEQFF.